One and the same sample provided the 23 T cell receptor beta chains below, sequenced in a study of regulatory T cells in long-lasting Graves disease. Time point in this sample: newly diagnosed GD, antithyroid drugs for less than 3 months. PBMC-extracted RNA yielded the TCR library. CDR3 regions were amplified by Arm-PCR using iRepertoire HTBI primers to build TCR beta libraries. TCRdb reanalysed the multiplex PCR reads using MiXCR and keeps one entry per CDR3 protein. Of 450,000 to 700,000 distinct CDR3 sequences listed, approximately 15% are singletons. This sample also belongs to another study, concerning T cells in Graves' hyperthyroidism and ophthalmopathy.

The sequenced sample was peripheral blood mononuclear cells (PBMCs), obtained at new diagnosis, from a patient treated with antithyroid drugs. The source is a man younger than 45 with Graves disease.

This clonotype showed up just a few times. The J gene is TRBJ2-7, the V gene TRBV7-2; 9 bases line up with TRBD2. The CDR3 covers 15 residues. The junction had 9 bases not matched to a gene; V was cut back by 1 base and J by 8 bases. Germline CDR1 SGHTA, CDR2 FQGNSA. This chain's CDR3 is CASSLEAGGRRKQYF. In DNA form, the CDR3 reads TGTGCCAGCAGCTTAGAGGCGGGAGGGCGTAGAAAGCAGTACTTC.

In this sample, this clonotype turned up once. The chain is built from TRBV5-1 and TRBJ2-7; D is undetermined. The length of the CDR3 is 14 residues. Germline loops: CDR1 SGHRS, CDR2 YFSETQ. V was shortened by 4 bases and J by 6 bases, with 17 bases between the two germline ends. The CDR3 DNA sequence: TGCGCCAGCAGCGGAAGCTCCGACATTCGCGAGCAGTACTTC. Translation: CASSGSSDIREQYF. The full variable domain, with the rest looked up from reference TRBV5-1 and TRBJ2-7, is KAGVTQTPRYLIKTRGQQVTLSCSPISGHRSVSWYQQTPGQGLQFLFEYFSETQRNKGNFPGRFSGRQFSNSRSEMNVSTLELGDSALYLCASSGSSDIREQYFGPGTRLTVT.

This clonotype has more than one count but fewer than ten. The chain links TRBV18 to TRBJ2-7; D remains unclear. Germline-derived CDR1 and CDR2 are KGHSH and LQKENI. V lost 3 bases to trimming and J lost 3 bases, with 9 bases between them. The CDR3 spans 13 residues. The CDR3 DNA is TGTGCCAGCTCACCGGGCCCGGACTACGAGCAGTACTTC. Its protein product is CASSPGPDYEQYF.

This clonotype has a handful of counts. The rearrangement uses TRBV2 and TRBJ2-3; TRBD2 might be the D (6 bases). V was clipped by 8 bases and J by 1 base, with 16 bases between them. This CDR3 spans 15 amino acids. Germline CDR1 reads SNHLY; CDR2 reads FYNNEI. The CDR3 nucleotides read TGTGCCAGCTTTTTCAGGGAGGCGGGCACAGATACGCAGTATTTT. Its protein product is CASFFREAGTDTQYF.

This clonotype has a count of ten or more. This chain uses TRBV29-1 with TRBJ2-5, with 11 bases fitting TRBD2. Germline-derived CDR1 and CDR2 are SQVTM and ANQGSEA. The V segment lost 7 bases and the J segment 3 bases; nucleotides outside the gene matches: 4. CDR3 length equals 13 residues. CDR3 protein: CSGGLAGKETQYF. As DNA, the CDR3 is TGCAGCGGCGGACTAGCGGGTAAAGAGACCCAGTACTTC.

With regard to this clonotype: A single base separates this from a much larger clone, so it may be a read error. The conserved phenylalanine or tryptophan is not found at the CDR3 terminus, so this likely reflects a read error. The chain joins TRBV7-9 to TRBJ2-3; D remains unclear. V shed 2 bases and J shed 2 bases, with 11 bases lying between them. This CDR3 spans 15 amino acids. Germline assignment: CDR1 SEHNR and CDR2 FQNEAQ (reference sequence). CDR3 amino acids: CASSLLLLHTDTQYS. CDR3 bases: TGTGCCAGCAGCTTATTACTTCTTCACACAGATACGCAGTATTCT.

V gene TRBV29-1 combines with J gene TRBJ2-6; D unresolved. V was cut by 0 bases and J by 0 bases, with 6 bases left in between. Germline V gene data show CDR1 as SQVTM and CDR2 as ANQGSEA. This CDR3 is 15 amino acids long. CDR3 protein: CSVEEPPSGANVLTF. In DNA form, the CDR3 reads TGCAGCGTTGAAGAGCCCCCCTCTGGGGCCAACGTCCTGACTTTC.

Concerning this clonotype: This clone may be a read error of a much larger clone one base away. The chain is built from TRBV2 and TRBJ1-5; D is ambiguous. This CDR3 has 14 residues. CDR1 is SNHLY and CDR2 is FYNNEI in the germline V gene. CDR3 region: CAGSLRRENQPQHF. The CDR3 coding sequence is TGTGCCGGCAGTCTTAGAAGGGAAAATCAGCCCCAGCATTTT.

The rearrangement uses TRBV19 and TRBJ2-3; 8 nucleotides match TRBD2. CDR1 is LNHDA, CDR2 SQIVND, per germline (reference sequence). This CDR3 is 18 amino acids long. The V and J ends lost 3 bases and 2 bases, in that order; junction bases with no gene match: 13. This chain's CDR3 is CASSMTSVIFPITDTQYF. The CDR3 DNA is TGTGCCAGTAGTATGACTAGCGTCATATTCCCTATCACAGATACGCAGTATTTT.

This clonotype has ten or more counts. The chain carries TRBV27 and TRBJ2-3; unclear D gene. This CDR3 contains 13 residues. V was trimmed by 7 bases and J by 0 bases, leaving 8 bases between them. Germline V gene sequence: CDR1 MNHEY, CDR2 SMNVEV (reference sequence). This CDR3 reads CASTQRSTDTQYF. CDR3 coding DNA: TGTGCCAGCACCCAGAGGAGCACAGATACGCAGTATTTT.

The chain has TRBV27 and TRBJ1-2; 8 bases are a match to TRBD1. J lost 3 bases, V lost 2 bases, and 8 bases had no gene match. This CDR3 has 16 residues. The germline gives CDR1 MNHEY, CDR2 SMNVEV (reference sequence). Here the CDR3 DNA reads TGTGCCAGCAGTTTAACTGGACAGGGTCATCACTATGGCTACACCTTC. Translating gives CASSLTGQGHHYGYTF.

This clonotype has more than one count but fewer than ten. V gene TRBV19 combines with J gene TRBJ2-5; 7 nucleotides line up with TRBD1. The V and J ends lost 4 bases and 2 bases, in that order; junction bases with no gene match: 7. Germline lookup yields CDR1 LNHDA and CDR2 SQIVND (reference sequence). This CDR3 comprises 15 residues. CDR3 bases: TGTGCCAGTAGTAGAGGGGCACAGGGGCAAGAGACCCAGTACTTC. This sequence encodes CASSRGAQGQETQYF.

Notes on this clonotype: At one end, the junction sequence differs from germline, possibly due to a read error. DNA for the CDR3: TGTGCCAGCAGTTCCCTTGGCGGGATGAGCCTCTTC. This encodes CASSSLGGMSLF. The chain recombines TRBV12-3 or TRBV12-4 with TRBJ2-1; possible D gene TRBD2, 6 bases. The CDR3 covers 12 residues.

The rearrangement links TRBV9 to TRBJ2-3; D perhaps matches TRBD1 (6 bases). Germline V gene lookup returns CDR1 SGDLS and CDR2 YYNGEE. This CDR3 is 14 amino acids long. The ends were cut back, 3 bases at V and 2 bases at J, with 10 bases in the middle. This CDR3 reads CASSGDTATDTQYF. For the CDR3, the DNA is TGTGCCAGCAGCGGGGACACAGCCACAGATACGCAGTATTTT.

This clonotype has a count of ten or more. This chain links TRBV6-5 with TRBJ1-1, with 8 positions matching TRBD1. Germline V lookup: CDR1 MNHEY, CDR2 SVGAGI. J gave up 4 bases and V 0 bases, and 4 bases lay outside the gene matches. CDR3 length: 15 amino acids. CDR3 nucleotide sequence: TGTGCCAGCAGTTACTCGACAGGGGTGCCCACTGAAGCTTTCTTT. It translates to CASSYSTGVPTEAFF.

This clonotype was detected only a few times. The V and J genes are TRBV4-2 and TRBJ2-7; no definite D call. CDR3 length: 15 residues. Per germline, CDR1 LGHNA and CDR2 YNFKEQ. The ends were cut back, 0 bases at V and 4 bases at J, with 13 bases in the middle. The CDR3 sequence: CASSQDGRAPYEQYF. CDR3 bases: TGTGCCAGCAGCCAAGATGGCAGAGCGCCGTACGAGCAGTACTTC.

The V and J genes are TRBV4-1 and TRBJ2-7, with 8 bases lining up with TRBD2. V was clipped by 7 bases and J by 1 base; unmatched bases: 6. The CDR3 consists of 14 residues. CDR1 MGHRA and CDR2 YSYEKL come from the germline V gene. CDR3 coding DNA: TGCGCCAGCACCCGAGAGCGGGAGTCCTACGAGCAGTACTTC. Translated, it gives CASTRERESYEQYF.

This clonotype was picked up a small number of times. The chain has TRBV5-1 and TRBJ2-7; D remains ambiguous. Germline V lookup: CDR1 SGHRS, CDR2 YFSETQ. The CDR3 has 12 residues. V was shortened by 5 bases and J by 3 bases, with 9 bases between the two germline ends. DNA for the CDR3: TGCGCCAGCAGTGGGCAGCACTACGAGCAGTACTTC. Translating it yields CASSGQHYEQYF. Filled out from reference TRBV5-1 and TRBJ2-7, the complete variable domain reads KAGVTQTPRYLIKTRGQQVTLSCSPISGHRSVSWYQQTPGQGLQFLFEYFSETQRNKGNFPGRFSGRQFSNSRSEMNVSTLELGDSALYLCASSGQHYEQYFGPGTRLTVT.

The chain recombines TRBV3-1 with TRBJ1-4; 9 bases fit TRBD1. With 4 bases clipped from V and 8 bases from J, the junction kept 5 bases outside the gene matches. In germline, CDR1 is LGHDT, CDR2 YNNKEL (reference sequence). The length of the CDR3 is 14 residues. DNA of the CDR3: TGTGCCAGCAGCCCGGGACAGGGACACGAAAAACTGTTTTTT. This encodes CASSPGQGHEKLFF.

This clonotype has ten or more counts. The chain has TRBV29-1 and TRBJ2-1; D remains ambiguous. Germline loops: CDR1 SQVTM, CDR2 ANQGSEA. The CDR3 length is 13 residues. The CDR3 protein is CSCPGSSYNEQFF. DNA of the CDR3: TGCAGTTGCCCGGGCAGCTCCTACAATGAGCAGTTCTTC.

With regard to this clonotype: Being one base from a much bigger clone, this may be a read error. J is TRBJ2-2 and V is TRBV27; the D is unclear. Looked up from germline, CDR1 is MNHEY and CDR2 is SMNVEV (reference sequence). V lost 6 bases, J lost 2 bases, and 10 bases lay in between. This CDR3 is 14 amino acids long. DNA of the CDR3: TGTGCCAGCAGGCCACGATTAAACACCGGGGAGCTGTTTTTT. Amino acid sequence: CASRPRLNTGELFF.

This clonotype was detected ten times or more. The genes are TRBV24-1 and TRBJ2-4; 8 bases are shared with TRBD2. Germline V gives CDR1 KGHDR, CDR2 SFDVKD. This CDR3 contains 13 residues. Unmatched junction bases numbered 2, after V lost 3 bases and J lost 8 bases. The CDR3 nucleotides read TGTGCCACCAGTGATAGCGGGAGATACATTCAGTACTTC. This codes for CATSDSGRYIQYF.

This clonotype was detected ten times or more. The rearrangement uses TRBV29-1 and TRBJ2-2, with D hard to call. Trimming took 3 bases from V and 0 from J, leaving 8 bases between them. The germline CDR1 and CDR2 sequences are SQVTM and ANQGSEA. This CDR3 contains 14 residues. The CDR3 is CSVDETSNTGELFF. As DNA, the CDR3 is TGCAGCGTTGACGAGACATCGAACACCGGGGAGCTGTTTTTT.